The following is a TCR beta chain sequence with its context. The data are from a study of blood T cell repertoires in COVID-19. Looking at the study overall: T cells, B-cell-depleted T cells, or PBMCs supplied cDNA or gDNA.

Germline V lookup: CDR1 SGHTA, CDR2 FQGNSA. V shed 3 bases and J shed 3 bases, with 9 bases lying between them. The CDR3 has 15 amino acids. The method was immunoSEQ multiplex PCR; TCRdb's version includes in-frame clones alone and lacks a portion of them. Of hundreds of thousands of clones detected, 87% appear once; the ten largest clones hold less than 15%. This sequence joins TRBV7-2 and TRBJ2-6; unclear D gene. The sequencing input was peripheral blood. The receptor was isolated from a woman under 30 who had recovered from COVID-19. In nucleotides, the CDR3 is TGTGCCAGCAGCTTGTCCCGTTTTGGGGCCAACGTCCTGACTTTC. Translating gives CASSLSRFGANVLTF.